The 11 T cell receptor beta chains below all came from one sample that was sequenced in a study of blood T cell repertoires in COVID-19. Method: immunoSEQ multiplex PCR; TCRdb's copy keeps in-frame clones and lacks some. Here the sample spans 150,000 or so clones, about nine tenths being singletons. Sequences were obtained from peripheral blood. The receptors shown here come from a man under 40 with COVID-19, enrolled during active disease.

The chain carries TRBV24-1 and TRBJ2-6, with D uncertain. In germline, CDR1 is KGHDR, CDR2 SFDVKD. The CDR3 is 16 amino acids. V lost 3 bases and J 0 bases, leaving 8 bases between the germline ends. Here the CDR3 reads CATSDVAGSGANVLTF. DNA of the CDR3: TGTGCCACCAGTGATGTGGCAGGCTCTGGGGCCAACGTCCTGACTTTC.

The V gene is TRBV28, the J gene TRBJ2-3; TRBD1 might be the D (5 bases). There are 14 residues in the CDR3. Germline V gives CDR1 MDHEN, CDR2 SYDVKM. Trimming took 4 bases from V and 6 from J, leaving 14 bases between them. The CDR3 DNA follows: TGTGCCAGCAGTTGGACGCAGGGCGCGGATACGCAGTATTTT. Protein: CASSWTQGADTQYF.

The count of this clone is one. This chain joins TRBV28 and TRBJ2-3; 9 nucleotides agree with TRBD2. Unmatched junction bases numbered 23, after V lost 6 bases and J lost 1 base. Looked up from germline, CDR1 is MDHEN and CDR2 is SYDVKM. The CDR3 is 21 residues long. The CDR3 DNA reads TGTGCCAGCAGACCGGGTCCCTCATGGGTAGCGGGAGTTTATGGCACAGATACGCAGTATTTT. This gives the protein CASRPGPSWVAGVYGTDTQYF.

This chain uses TRBV3-1 (or the pseudogene TRBV3-2) with TRBJ2-7, with unresolved D. CDR1 and CDR2 from the germline V gene are LGHDT and YNNKEL (reference sequence). Trimming left V 3 bases short and J 0 bases short, with 12 bases between. The CDR3 is made up of 15 amino acids. The CDR3, as DNA: TGTGCCAGCAGCCATAATACGGGTCGCTCCTACGAGCAGTACTTC. This sequence encodes CASSHNTGRSYEQYF.

In this sample, this clone turned up once. The chain uses TRBV5-4 and TRBJ2-5, with D possibly being TRBD1 (5 bases). V lost 2 bases and J 3 bases, leaving 11 bases between the germline ends. The length of the CDR3 is 14 residues. Germline V CDR1 and CDR2: SGHNT, YYREEE (reference sequence). CDR3 sequence: CASSFFEGEETQYF. The CDR3, as DNA: TGTGCCAGCAGCTTCTTCGAAGGGGAAGAGACCCAGTACTTC.

This clone appeared once. V is TRBV27 and J is TRBJ2-1; TRBD2 matches at 12 bases. Germline assignment: CDR1 MNHEY and CDR2 SMNVEV (reference sequence). The J segment lost 9 bases and the V segment lost 5 bases, leaving 14 bases of the junction unmatched. The CDR3 length is 17 residues. DNA of the CDR3: TGTGCCAGCAGTCCTATGGCCCTAGCGGGGGGGCTCGGTGAGCAGTTCTTC. The encoded protein is CASSPMALAGGLGEQFF.

In the case of this clone: Other DNA sequences within the sample encode an identical CDR3. V usage is TRBV7-2 and J usage is TRBJ2-7; D is ambiguous. V dropped 1 base and J dropped 2 bases, with 3 bases sitting between them. Germline V gene lookup returns CDR1 SGHTA and CDR2 FQGNSA. The CDR3 runs 12 residues. The CDR3 nucleotides read TGTGCCAGCAGCTTAGACACCTACGAGCAGTACTTC. It codes for CASSLDTYEQYF.

The chain uses TRBV6-5 and TRBJ1-2; D gene ambiguous. Per the germline V gene, CDR1 is MNHEY and CDR2 is SVGAGI. The CDR3 has 13 amino acids. Trimming stripped 5 bases from V and 2 bases from J, with 9 bases between. The CDR3 loop is CASSKTGNYGYTF. As DNA, the CDR3 is TGTGCCAGCAGTAAGACGGGGAACTATGGCTACACCTTC.

The V call is TRBV19, the J call TRBJ2-5; D is ambiguous. Germline loops: CDR1 LNHDA, CDR2 SQIVND (reference sequence). This CDR3 is 15 amino acids long. Trimming shortened V by 3 bases and J by 4 bases, and 15 bases separated the two germline ends. CDR3 protein: CASSMAFRVGETQYF. The CDR3 nucleotides read TGTGCCAGTAGTATGGCTTTTCGGGTGGGAGAGACCCAGTACTTC.

The rearrangement joins TRBV7-9 to TRBJ1-5; 7 positions agree with TRBD1. Germline loops: CDR1 SEHNR, CDR2 FQNEAQ (reference sequence). There are 15 residues in the CDR3. The V gene end was trimmed by 5 bases and the J gene end by 4 bases; junction bases not matched to a gene: 8. The CDR3 spells CASSPEGQLNQPQHF. DNA of the CDR3: TGTGCCAGCAGCCCCGAGGGACAGCTAAATCAGCCCCAGCATTTT. Drawing the rest from reference TRBV7-9 and TRBJ1-5, the complete variable domain is DTGVSQNPRHKITKRGQNVTFRCDPISEHNRLYWYRQTLGQGPEFLTYFQNEAQLEKSRLLSDRFSAERPKGSFSTLEIQRTEQGDSAMYLCASSPEGQLNQPQHFGDGTRLSIL.

The rearrangement joins TRBV7-9 to TRBJ2-1; 10 bases match TRBD2. V shed 3 bases and J 2 bases; nucleotides not matched to a gene: 1. CDR3 length: 15 residues. Germline assignment: CDR1 SEHNR and CDR2 FQNEAQ (reference sequence). CDR3: CASSFLAGAYNEQFF. The CDR3 DNA follows: TGTGCCAGCAGCTTCCTAGCGGGAGCCTACAATGAGCAGTTCTTC.